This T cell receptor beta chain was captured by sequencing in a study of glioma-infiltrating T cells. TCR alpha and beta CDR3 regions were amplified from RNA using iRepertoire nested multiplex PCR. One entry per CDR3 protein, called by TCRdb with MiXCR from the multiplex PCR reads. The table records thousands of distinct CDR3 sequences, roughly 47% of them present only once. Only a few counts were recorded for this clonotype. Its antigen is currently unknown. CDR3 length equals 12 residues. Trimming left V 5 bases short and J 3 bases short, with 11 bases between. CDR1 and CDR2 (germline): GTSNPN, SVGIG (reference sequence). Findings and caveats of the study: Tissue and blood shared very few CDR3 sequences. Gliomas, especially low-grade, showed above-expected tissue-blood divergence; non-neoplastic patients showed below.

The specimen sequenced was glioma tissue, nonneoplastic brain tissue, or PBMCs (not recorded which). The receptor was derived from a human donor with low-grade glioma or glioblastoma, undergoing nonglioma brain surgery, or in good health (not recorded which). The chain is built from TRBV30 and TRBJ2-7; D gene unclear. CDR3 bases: TGTGCCTGGGCGAGACCGAACTACGAGCAGTACTTC. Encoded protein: CAWARPNYEQYF. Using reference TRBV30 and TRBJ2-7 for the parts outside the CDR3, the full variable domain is SQTIHQWPATLVQPVGSPLSLECTVEGTSNPNLYWYRQAAGRGLQLLFYSVGIGQISSEVPQNLSASRPQDRQFILSSKKLLLSDSGFYLCAWARPNYEQYFGPGTRLTVT.